The 29 T cell receptor beta chains below come from one sample, sequenced in a study of cytomegalovirus exposure and HLA in healthy donors. The PCR employed 60 Vbeta primers together with 13 Jbeta primers. TCRdb keeps only in-frame clones here, not all; method: immunoSEQ multiplex PCR. There are roughly 68,000 clones in the sample; over 75% occur only once, and about 5% lies in the top ten. The sample taken for sequencing was PBMCs. Receptors originate from a male donor in good health and CMV-seropositive.

J is TRBJ1-2 and V is TRBV4-1; TRBD1 matches at 9 bases. V lost 2 bases and J lost 4; bases outside the gene matches: 8. The CDR3 length is 16 residues. Germline V gene sequence: CDR1 MGHRA, CDR2 YSYEKL. Written as DNA, the CDR3 is TGCGCCAGCAGCCAACCAGGGACAGGGACACTCTATGGCTACACCTTC. It yields the protein CASSQPGTGTLYGYTF.

The sample holds one count of this clone. The chain couples TRBV7-8 to TRBJ2-7; D is unclear. There are 12 residues in the CDR3. The V gene lost 7 bases and the J gene lost 7 bases, with 14 bases spanning the gap. CDR1 and CDR2 from the germline V gene are SGHVS and FQNEAQ. The DNA of the CDR3 is TGTGCCAGCACTCATCTCGACGGGGAGCAGTACTTC. Its protein product is CASTHLDGEQYF.

The V and J genes are TRBV9 and TRBJ1-6; perhaps TRBD1 as D (5 bases). Trimming shortened V by 3 bases and J by 9 bases, and 16 bases separated the two germline ends. The CDR3 has 15 residues. The germline V gene has CDR1 SGDLS and CDR2 YYNGEE. CDR3 protein: CASSATAGFGSPLHF. CDR3 DNA sequence: TGTGCCAGCAGCGCGACAGCTGGTTTCGGTTCACCCCTCCACTTT.

V usage is TRBV9 and J usage is TRBJ2-5, with TRBD2 matching 12 bases. CDR3 size: 15 residues. Germline assignment: CDR1 SGDLS and CDR2 YYNGEE. V lost 3 bases, J lost 2 bases, and 2 bases stayed unmatched. In nucleotides, the CDR3 is TGTGCCAGCAGCGGAACTAGCGGGGGGCAAGAGACCCAGTACTTC. Its translation is CASSGTSGGQETQYF.

The chain is built from TRBV27 and TRBJ1-2; D is unresolved. The CDR3 is 14 amino acids. Trimming shortened V by 4 bases and J by 6 bases, and 15 bases separated the two germline ends. The germline CDR1 and CDR2 sequences are MNHEY and SMNVEV (reference sequence). CDR3 coding DNA: TGTGCCAGCAGTTCCCGTTCAGGTATACATGGCTACACCTTC. This gives the protein CASSSRSGIHGYTF.

CDR3 nucleotide sequence: TGTGCCAGTTCCGGGGGGACTGAAGCTTTCTTT. Translation: CASSGGTEAFF. The V call is TRBV19, the J call TRBJ1-1; weak D call: TRBD1 (5 bases). Trimming shortened V by 8 bases and J by 5 bases, and 9 bases separated the two germline ends. CDR3 length equals 11 residues. Germline V gene sequence: CDR1 LNHDA, CDR2 SQIVND (reference sequence).

V and J are TRBV4-1 and TRBJ2-6; perhaps TRBD1 as D (6 bases). The CDR3 loop spans 20 amino acids. CDR1 MGHRA and CDR2 YSYEKL come from the germline V gene. Trimming shortened V by 3 bases and J by 0 bases, and 21 bases separated the two germline ends. As DNA, the CDR3 is TGCGCCAGCAGCCACCCATCAACCGGGACATTGAGCTCTGGGGCCAACGTCCTGACTTTC. Amino acid sequence: CASSHPSTGTLSSGANVLTF.

The chain couples TRBV11-2 to TRBJ2-1; D may be TRBD2 (5 bases). This CDR3 region has 16 residues. The germline V gene has CDR1 SGHAT and CDR2 FQNNGV. Trimming pared 2 bases from V and 7 bases from J, leaving 18 bases between. In DNA form, the CDR3 reads TGTGCCAGCAGCTTACGGCGGGCACATGAAGAGAATGAGCAGTTCTTC. Its protein product is CASSLRRAHEENEQFF.

The CDR3 sequence: CASSFGQGSQPQHF. In DNA, the CDR3 is TGTGCCAGCAGCTTCGGACAGGGTAGTCAGCCCCAGCATTTT. The genes are TRBV7-9 and TRBJ1-5, with 8 bases fitting TRBD1. This CDR3 has 14 residues. V shed 3 bases, J shed 6 bases, and the junction held 4 bases outside the gene matches. CDR1 is SEHNR, CDR2 FQNEAQ, per germline (reference sequence).

The gene calls are TRBV19 and TRBJ2-5, with TRBD1 matching over 8 bases. The end of the DNA aligns better with TRBJ2-7, so the J call may be wrong. The CDR3 loop spans 14 amino acids. Germline V lookup: CDR1 LNHDA, CDR2 SQIVND (reference sequence). The CDR3 loop is CASSMTGAVYEQYF. DNA of the CDR3: TGTGCCAGTAGTATGACAGGGGCCGTCTACGAGCAGTACTTC.

The chain joins TRBV7-8 to TRBJ1-1; no reliable D call. The CDR3 consists of 15 residues. V gave up 5 bases and J gave up 4 bases, with 17 bases separating them. CDR1 and CDR2 from the germline V gene are SGHVS and FQNEAQ. In DNA, the CDR3 is TGTGCCAGCAGCCCTACGGGGAATTGGGGCACTGAAGCTTTCTTT. Its protein is CASSPTGNWGTEAFF.

The rearrangement links TRBV5-4 to TRBJ1-6, with TRBD1 matching over 7 bases. This CDR3 has 15 residues. The germline V gene has CDR1 SGHNT and CDR2 YYREEE (reference sequence). V was pared by 4 bases and J by 6 bases, with 7 bases of the junction left unmatched. The CDR3 region has the DNA TGTGCCAGCAGCCCTCCGGGACAGATTAATTCACCCCTCCACTTT. It yields the protein CASSPPGQINSPLHF.

The chain carries TRBV7-2 and TRBJ2-7; D gene ambiguous. In germline, CDR1 is SGHTA, CDR2 FQGNSA. This CDR3 spans 12 amino acids. Trimming took off 4 bases at V and 9 bases at J, with 13 bases between the two ends. The CDR3 sequence is CASSSGYEWQYF. The CDR3 bases are TGTGCCAGCAGCTCGGGTTACGAGTGGCAGTACTTC. Drawing the rest from reference TRBV7-2 and TRBJ2-7, the complete variable domain is GAGVSQSPSNKVTEKGKDVELRCDPISGHTALYWYRQSLGQGLEFLIYFQGNSAPDKSGLPSDRFSAERTGGSVSTLTIQRTQQEDSAVYLCASSSGYEWQYFGPGTRLTVT.

The CDR3 reads CASSPFTGSEKLFF. The DNA of the CDR3 is TGTGCCAGCAGCCCCTTCACAGGGTCTGAAAAACTGTTTTTT. The J gene is TRBJ1-4, the V gene TRBV9, with D possibly TRBD1 on 6 matching bases. The CDR3 spans 14 residues. CDR1 is SGDLS, CDR2 YYNGEE, per germline. V dropped 4 bases and J dropped 7 bases, with 14 bases sitting between them. The full variable domain, with the rest looked up from reference TRBV9 and TRBJ1-4, is DSGVTQTPKHLITATGQRVTLRCSPRSGDLSVYWYQQSLDQGLQFLIQYYNGEERAKGNILERFSAQQFPDLHSELNLSSLELGDSALYFCASSPFTGSEKLFFGSGTQLSVL.

The rearrangement links TRBV7-7 to TRBJ2-5, with 7 bases matching TRBD2. The CDR3 has 15 amino acids. Germline trimming cut 5 bases from V and 2 bases from J; bases unmatched to any gene: 8. Germline CDR1 and CDR2: SSHAT and FNYEAQ (reference sequence). This CDR3 reads CASSPEGGRQETQYF. In nucleotides, the CDR3 is TGTGCCAGCAGCCCAGAGGGAGGGCGACAAGAGACCCAGTACTTC.

The count of this clone is one. The CDR3 is CASSLTVRTRDNEQFF. CDR3 DNA: TGTGCCAGCAGCTTAACAGTTCGGACTAGAGACAATGAGCAGTTCTTC. The rearrangement joins TRBV7-8 to TRBJ2-1, with TRBD2 identical over 7 bases. The CDR3 covers 16 residues. Trimming took 2 bases from V and 5 from J; bases not matched to a gene: 9. Per the germline V gene, CDR1 is SGHVS and CDR2 is FQNEAQ.

The chain employs TRBV18 and TRBJ2-6, with TRBD1 matching 10 bases. The CDR3 is 18 residues long. Per the germline V gene, CDR1 is KGHSH and CDR2 is LQKENI. Trimming cost V 6 bases and J 2 bases; bases outside gene matches: 10. The DNA of the CDR3 is TGTGCCAGCTCCCAAGTGGGACAGGGGTCGACTGGGGCCAACGTCCTGACTTTC. Translated: CASSQVGQGSTGANVLTF.

This chain joins TRBV11-2 and TRBJ1-4, with D perhaps matching TRBD1 (6 bases). CDR1 is SGHAT and CDR2 is FQNNGV in the germline V gene. This CDR3 is 15 amino acids long. V lost 2 bases and J 3 bases, leaving 10 bases between the germline ends. DNA for the CDR3: TGTGCCAGCAGCTTATCGACAGGAGCTAATGAAAAACTGTTTTTT. Protein product: CASSLSTGANEKLFF.

In this sample, this clone turned up once. This chain connects TRBV5-4 to TRBJ1-5; no definite D call. The CDR3 totals 15 residues. V was clipped by 4 bases and J by 5 bases, with 16 bases between them. Germline CDR1 reads SGHNT; CDR2 reads YYREEE (reference sequence). CDR3 DNA sequence: TGTGCCAGCAGCATCAACGGGTTACGAGATCAGCCCCAGCATTTT. Encoded protein: CASSINGLRDQPQHF.

This chain joins TRBV4-1 and TRBJ1-2; a weak D match, TRBD1 (6 bases). There are 15 residues in the CDR3. The germline CDR1 and CDR2 sequences are MGHRA and YSYEKL. Trimming shortened V by 4 bases and J by 3 bases, and 15 bases separated the two germline ends. The CDR3 DNA is TGCGCCAGCAGCCGTTTGGTAGGGACATACTATGGCTACACCTTC. It codes for CASSRLVGTYYGYTF.

The chain has TRBV28 and TRBJ2-5, with a possible D match to TRBD2 (7 bases). V was cut by 7 bases and J by 6 bases, with 12 bases left in between. The CDR3 runs to 12 residues. CDR1 is MDHEN and CDR2 is SYDVKM in the germline V gene. CDR3 sequence (DNA): TGTGCCAGCAACGGGGGGCCAAAGACCCAGTACTTC. It specifies CASNGGPKTQYF.

The sample holds one count of this clone. The rearrangement links TRBV7-8 to TRBJ1-5; a weak D match, TRBD1 (6 bases). Per germline, CDR1 SGHVS and CDR2 FQNEAQ. CDR3 size: 13 residues. Trimming stripped 5 bases from V and 7 bases from J, with 12 bases between. Here the CDR3 DNA reads TGTGCCAGCAGCCTAAACAGGGACCAGCCCCAGCATTTT. Translating it yields CASSLNRDQPQHF.

This rearrangement joins TRBV2 to TRBJ2-7, with unresolved D. In germline, CDR1 is SNHLY, CDR2 FYNNEI. Trimming took 2 bases from V and 2 from J, leaving 16 bases between them. This CDR3 has 16 residues. The CDR3 DNA reads as TGTGCCAGCAGTGAAAGTGGCGGCGAAGCGCCCTACGAGCAGTACTTC. Encoded protein: CASSESGGEAPYEQYF. The entire variable domain, with the rest obtained from reference TRBV2 and TRBJ2-7, is as follows: EPEVTQTPSHQVTQMGQEVILRCVPISNHLYFYWYRQILGQKVEFLVSFYNNEISEKSEIFDDQFSVERPDGSNFTLKIRSTKLEDSAMYFCASSESGGEAPYEQYFGPGTRLTVT.

This chain connects TRBV7-8 to TRBJ1-1; D possibly corresponds to TRBD1 (6 bases). Germline CDR1 is SGHVS and CDR2 is FQNEAQ. The CDR3 is made up of 17 amino acids. The V gene lost 1 base and the J gene lost 6 bases, with 21 bases spanning the gap. The CDR3 bases are TGTGCCAGCAGCTTAGGAGGCGGGGGGGCGCGGGGGGCTGAAGCTTTCTTT. Its translation: CASSLGGGGARGAEAFF.

The chain has TRBV28 and TRBJ2-3; 7 nucleotides align to TRBD2. There are 14 residues in the CDR3. The V gene's germline CDR1 is MDHEN and CDR2 SYDVKM. V was clipped by 4 bases and J by 3 bases; unmatched bases: 4. The CDR3 loop is CASSWGGRTDTQYF. The CDR3 DNA reads as TGTGCCAGCAGTTGGGGGGGGAGGACAGATACGCAGTATTTT.

The genes are TRBV5-4 and TRBJ2-7; a possible D gene is TRBD1 (6 bases). The CDR3 totals 16 residues. Germline V gives CDR1 SGHNT, CDR2 YYREEE (reference sequence). With 0 bases removed from V and 4 bases from J, the gap between germline ends came to 17 bases. This chain's CDR3 is CASSLVRWDTLYEQYF. In DNA, the CDR3 is TGTGCCAGCAGCTTGGTTCGTTGGGACACATTATACGAGCAGTACTTC.

The genes are TRBV4-3 and TRBJ1-2; 8 positions match TRBD1. The germline V gene has CDR1 LGHNA and CDR2 YSLEER. There are 14 residues in the CDR3. V lost 4 bases to trimming and J lost 4 bases; unmatched junction nucleotides: 5. The CDR3 protein is CASSLQGAVYGYTF. The CDR3 DNA is TGCGCCAGCAGCCTCCAGGGGGCGGTCTATGGCTACACCTTC.

The chain links TRBV30 to TRBJ2-7; 10 bases map to TRBD2. CDR3 length: 15 residues. Germline V lookup: CDR1 GTSNPN, CDR2 SVGIG (reference sequence). V lost 0 bases to trimming and J lost 0 bases; unmatched junction nucleotides: 2. CDR3 in amino acids: CAWSVLAGSSYEQYF. The CDR3 coding sequence is TGTGCCTGGAGTGTACTAGCGGGGTCCTCCTACGAGCAGTACTTC.

This clone was observed a few times. The chain's CDR3 is CASSRGTGGVTEAFF. CDR3 coding DNA: TGTGCCAGCAGTAGAGGGACAGGGGGGGTCACTGAAGCTTTCTTT. The V gene is TRBV27, the J gene TRBJ1-1, with 11 nucleotides matching TRBD1. V dropped 5 bases and J dropped 4; count of bases not matched to a gene: 6. Germline V gene sequence: CDR1 MNHEY, CDR2 SMNVEV (reference sequence). The CDR3 length is 15 residues.